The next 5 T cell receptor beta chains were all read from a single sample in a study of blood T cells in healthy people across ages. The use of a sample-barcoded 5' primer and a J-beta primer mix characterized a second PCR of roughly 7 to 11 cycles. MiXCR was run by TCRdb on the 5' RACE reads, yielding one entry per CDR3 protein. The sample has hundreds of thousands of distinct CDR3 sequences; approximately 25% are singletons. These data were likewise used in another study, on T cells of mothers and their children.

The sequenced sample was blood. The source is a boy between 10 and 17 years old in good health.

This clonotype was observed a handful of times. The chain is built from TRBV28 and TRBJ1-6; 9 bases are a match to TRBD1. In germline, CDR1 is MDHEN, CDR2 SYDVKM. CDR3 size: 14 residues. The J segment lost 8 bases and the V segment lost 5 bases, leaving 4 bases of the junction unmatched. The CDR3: CASSVRDRDSPLHF. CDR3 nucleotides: TGTGCCAGCAGTGTCCGGGACAGGGATTCACCCCTCCACTTT.

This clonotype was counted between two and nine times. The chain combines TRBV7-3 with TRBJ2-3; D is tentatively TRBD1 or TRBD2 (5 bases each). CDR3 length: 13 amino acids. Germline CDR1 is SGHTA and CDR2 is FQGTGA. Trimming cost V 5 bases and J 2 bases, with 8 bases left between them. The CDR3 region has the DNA TGTGCCAGCAGCCGGGACGCCACAGATACGCAGTATTTT. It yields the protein CASSRDATDTQYF.

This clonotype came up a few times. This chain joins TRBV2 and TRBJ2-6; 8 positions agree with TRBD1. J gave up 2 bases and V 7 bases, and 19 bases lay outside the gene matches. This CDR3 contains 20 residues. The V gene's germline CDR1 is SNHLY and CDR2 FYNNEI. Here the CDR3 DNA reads TGTGCCAGCACCATATGGACAGGGAACTCTAGGGCCCCTGGGGCCAACGTCCTGACTTTC. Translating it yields CASTIWTGNSRAPGANVLTF.

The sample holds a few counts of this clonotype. Here the CDR3 DNA reads TGTGCCAGCAGCTTAGGTGACAAAACAGATACGCAGTATTTT. It translates to CASSLGDKTDTQYF. The chain employs TRBV7-9 and TRBJ2-3; the D is unclear. The CDR3 has 14 amino acids. With 1 base removed from V and 3 bases from J, the gap between germline ends came to 8 bases. CDR1 and CDR2 from the germline V gene are SEHNR and FQNEAQ (reference sequence).

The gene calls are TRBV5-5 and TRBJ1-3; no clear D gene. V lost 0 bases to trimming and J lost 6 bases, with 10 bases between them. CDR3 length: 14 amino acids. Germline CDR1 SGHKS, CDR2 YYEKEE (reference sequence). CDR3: CASSLDEVVNTIYF. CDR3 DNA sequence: TGTGCCAGCAGCTTGGATGAGGTCGTAAACACCATATATTTT.